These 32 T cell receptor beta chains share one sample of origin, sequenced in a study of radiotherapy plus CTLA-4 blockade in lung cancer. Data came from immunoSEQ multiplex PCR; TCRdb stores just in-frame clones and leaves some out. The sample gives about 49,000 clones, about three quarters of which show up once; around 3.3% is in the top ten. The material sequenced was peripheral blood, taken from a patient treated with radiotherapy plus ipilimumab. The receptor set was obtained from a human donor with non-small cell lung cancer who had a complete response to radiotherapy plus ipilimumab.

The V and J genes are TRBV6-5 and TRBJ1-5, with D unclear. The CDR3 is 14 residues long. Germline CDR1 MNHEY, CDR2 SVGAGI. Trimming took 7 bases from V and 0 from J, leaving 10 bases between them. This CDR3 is CASKGGYSNQPQHF. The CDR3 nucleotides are TGTGCCAGCAAAGGAGGTTATAGCAATCAGCCCCAGCATTTT.

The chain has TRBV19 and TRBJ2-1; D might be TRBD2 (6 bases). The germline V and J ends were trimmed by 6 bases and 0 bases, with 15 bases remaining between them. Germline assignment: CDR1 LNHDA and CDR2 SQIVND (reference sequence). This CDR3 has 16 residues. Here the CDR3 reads CASSPTAGSSYNEQFF. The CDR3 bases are TGTGCCAGTAGCCCGACAGCGGGTAGCTCCTACAATGAGCAGTTCTTC.

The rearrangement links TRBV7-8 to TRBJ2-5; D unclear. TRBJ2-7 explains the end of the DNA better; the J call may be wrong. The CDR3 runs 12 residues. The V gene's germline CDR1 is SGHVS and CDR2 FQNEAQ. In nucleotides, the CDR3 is TGTGCCAGCAGCTTAGGGGCAACCGAGCAGTACTTC. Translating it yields CASSLGATEQYF.

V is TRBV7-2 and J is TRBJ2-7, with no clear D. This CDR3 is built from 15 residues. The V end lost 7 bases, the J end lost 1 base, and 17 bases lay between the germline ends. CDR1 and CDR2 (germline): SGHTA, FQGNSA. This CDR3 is CASTPTGGTSYEQYF. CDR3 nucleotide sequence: TGTGCCAGCACCCCGACGGGTGGTACGTCCTACGAGCAGTACTTC.

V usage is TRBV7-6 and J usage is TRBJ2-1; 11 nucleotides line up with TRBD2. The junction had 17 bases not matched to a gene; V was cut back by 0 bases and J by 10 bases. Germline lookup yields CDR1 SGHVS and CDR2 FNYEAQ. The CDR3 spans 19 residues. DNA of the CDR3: TGTGCCAGCAGCTTAGCTGGGCCGGGAATAGCGGGGGGGCACGGAGAGCAGTTCTTC. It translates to CASSLAGPGIAGGHGEQFF.

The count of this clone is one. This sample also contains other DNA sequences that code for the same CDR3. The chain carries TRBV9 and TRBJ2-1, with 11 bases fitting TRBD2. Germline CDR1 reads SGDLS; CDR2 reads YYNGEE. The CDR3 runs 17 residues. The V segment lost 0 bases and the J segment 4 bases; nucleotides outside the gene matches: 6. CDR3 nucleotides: TGTGCCAGCAGCGTAGGGCTAGCGGGGGGCTCTTACAATGAGCAGTTCTTC. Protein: CASSVGLAGGSYNEQFF.

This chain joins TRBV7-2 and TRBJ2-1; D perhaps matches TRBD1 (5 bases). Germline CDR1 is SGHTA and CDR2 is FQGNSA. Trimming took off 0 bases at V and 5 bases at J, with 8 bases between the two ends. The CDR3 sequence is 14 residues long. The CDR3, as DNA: TGTGCCAGCAGCTTAGCGCGCAGGGACAATGAGCAGTTCTTC. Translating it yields CASSLARRDNEQFF.

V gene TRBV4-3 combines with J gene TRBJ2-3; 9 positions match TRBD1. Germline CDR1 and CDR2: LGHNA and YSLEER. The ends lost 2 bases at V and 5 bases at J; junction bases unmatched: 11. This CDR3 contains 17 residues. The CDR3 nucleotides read TGCGCCAGCAGCCAATATCGAACAGGGGGCATTCAAGATACGCAGTATTTT. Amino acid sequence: CASSQYRTGGIQDTQYF.

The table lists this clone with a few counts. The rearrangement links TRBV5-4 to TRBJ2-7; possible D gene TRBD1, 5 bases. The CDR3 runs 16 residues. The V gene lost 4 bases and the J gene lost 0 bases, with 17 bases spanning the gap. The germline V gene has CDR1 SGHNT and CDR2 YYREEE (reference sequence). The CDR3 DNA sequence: TGTGCCAGCAGCATTGTGACCGCAGGGTACTCCTACGAGCAGTACTTC. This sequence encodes CASSIVTAGYSYEQYF.

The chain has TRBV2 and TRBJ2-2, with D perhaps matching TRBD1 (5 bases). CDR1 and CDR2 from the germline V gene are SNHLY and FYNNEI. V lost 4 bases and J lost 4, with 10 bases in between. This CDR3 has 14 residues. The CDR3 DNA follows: TGTGCCAGCAGTGTATCCAGGGTCACCGGGGAGCTGTTTTTT. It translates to CASSVSRVTGELFF.

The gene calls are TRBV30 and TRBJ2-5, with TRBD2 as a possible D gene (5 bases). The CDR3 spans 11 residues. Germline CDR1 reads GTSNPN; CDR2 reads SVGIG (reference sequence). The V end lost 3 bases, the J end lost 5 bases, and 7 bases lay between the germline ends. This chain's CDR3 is CAWRPGETQYF. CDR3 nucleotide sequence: TGTGCCTGGAGACCGGGGGAGACCCAGTACTTC.

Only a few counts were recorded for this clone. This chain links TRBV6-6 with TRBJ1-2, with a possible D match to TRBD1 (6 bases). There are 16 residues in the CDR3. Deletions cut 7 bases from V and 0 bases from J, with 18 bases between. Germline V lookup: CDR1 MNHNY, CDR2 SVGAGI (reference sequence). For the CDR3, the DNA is TGTGCCAGCACCAACGACAGGCTCGGGGCTAACTATGGCTACACCTTC. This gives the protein CASTNDRLGANYGYTF.

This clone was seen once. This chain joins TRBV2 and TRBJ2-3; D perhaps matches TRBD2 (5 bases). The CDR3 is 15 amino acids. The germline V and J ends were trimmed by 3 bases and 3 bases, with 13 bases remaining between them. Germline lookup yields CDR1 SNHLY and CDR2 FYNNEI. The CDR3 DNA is TGTGCCAGCAGTGAGTCTAGTAGCGAAACAGATACGCAGTATTTT. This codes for CASSESSSETDTQYF.

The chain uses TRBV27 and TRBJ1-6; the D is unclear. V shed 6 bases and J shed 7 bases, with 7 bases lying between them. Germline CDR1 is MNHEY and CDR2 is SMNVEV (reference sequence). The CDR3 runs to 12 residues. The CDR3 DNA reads TGTGCCAGCAGGGCAATGAATTCACCCCTCCACTTT. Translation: CASRAMNSPLHF.

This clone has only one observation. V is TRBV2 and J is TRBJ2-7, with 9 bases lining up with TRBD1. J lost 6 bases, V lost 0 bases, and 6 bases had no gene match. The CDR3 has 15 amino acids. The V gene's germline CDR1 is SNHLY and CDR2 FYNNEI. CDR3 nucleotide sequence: TGTGCCAGCAGTGAAGCGCCGGGACAGGGTGGCGAGCAGTACTTC. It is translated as CASSEAPGQGGEQYF.

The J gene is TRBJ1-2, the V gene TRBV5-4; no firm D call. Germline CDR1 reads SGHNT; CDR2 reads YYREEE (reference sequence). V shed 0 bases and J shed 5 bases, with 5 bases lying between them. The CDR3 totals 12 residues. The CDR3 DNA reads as TGTGCCAGCAGCTTGGCGGGGTATGGCTACACCTTC. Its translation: CASSLAGYGYTF.

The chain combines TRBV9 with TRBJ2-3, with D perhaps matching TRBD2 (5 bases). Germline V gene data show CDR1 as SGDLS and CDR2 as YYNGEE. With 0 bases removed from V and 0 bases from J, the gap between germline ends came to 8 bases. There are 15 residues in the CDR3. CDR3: CASSVGGGSTDTQYF. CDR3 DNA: TGTGCCAGCAGCGTAGGAGGCGGGAGCACAGATACGCAGTATTTT.

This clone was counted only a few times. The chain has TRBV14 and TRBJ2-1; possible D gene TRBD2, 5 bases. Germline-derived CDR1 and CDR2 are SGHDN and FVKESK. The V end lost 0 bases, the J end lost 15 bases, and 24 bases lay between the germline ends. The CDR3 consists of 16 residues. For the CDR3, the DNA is TGTGCCAGCAGCCAAGACCCGGAAGTCTTGGGCTGGAGGAGGTTCTTC. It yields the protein CASSQDPEVLGWRRFF.

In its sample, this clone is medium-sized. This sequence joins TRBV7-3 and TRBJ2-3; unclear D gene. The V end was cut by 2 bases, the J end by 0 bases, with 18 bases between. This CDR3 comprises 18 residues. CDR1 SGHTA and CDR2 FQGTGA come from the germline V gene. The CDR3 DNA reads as TGTGCCAGCAGCTTACTCCCGCCCGACTCTTTTAGCACAGATACGCAGTATTTT. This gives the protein CASSLLPPDSFSTDTQYF.

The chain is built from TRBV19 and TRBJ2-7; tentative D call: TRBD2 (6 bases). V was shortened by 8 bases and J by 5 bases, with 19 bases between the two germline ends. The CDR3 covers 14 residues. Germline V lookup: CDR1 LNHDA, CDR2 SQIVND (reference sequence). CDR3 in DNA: TGTGCCAGTTTCCACGCGGGGACCTCGGACGAGCAGTACTTC. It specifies CASFHAGTSDEQYF.

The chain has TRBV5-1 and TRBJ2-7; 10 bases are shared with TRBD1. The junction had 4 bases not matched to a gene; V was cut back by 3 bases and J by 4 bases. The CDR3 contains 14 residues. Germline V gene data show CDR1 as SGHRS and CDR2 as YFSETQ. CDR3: CASSSGTGDYEQYF. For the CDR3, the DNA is TGCGCCAGCAGCTCCGGGACAGGGGATTACGAGCAGTACTTC.

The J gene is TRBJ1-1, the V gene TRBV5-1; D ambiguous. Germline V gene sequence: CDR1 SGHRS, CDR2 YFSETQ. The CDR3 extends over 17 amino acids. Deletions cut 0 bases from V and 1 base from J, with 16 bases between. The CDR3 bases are TGCGCCAGCAGCTTGGCCGGTAGAGGGAGCCAGAACACTGAAGCTTTCTTT. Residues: CASSLAGRGSQNTEAFF.

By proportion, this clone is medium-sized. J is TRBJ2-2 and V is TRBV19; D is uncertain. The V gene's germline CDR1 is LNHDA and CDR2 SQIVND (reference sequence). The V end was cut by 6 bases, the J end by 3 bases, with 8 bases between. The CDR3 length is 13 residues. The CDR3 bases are TGTGCCAGTAGCGGGTTGGACACCGGGGAGCTGTTTTTT. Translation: CASSGLDTGELFF.

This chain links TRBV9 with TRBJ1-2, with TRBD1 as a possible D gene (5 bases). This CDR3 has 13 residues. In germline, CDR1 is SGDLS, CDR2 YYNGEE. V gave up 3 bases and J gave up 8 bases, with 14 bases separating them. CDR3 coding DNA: TGTGCCAGCAGCGCGGTTGGGGCGGCGGGCTACACCTTC. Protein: CASSAVGAAGYTF.

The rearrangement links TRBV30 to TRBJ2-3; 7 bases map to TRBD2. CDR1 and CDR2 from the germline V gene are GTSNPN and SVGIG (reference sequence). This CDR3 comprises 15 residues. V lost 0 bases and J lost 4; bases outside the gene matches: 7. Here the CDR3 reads CAWSVAAGVADTQYF. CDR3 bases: TGTGCCTGGAGTGTAGCGGCGGGAGTGGCAGATACGCAGTATTTT. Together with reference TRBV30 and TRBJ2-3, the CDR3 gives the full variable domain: SQTIHQWPATLVQPVGSPLSLECTVEGTSNPNLYWYRQAAGRGLQLLFYSVGIGQISSEVPQNLSASRPQDRQFILSSKKLLLSDSGFYLCAWSVAAGVADTQYFGPGTRLTVL.

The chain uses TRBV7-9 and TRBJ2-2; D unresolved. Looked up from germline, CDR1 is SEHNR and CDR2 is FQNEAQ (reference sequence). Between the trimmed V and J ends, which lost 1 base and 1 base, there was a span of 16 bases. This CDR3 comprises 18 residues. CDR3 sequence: CASSLVVITHRNTGELFF. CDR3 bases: TGTGCCAGCAGCTTAGTAGTAATCACGCACCGGAACACCGGGGAGCTGTTTTTT.

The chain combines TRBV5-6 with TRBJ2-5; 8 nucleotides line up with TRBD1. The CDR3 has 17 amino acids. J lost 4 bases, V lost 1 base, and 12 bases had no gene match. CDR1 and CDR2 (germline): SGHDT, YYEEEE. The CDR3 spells CASSLPPGRGHRETQYF. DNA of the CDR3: TGTGCCAGCAGCTTGCCGCCCGGCAGGGGGCATCGAGAGACCCAGTACTTC.

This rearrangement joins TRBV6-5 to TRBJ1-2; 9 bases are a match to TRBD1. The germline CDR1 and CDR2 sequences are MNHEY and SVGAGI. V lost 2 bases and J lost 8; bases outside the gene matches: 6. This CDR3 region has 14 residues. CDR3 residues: CASSYAGTGMGYTF. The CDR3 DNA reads TGTGCCAGCAGTTACGCAGGGACAGGGATGGGCTACACCTTC.

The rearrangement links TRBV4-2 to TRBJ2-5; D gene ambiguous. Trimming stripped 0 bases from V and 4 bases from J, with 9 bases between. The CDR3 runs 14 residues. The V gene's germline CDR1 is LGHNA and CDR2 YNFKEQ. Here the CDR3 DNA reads TGTGCCAGCAGCCAAGACCGCGGTCCAGAGACCCAGTACTTC. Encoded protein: CASSQDRGPETQYF.

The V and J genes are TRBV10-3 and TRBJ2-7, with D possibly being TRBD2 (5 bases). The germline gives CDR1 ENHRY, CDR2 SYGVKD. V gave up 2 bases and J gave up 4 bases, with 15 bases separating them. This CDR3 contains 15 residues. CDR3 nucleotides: TGTGCCATCAGTGAGCAAGCCGGAGGTAATTACGAGCAGTACTTC. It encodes CAISEQAGGNYEQYF.

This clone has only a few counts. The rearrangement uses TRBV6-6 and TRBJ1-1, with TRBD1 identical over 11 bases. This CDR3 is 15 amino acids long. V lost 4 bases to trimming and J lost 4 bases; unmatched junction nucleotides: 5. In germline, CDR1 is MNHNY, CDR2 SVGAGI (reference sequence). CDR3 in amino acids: CASSSSGTGGTEAFF. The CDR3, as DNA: TGTGCCAGCAGTTCATCCGGGACAGGGGGCACTGAAGCTTTCTTT.

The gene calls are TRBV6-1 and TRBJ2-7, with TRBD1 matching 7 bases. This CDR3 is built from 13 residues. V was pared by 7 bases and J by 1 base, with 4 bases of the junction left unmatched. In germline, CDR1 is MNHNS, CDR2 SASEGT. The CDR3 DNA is TGTGCCAGCACGGACAGGAGGTCCTACGAGCAGTACTTC. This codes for CASTDRRSYEQYF.